This T cell receptor beta chain stems from a study of blood T cell repertoires in COVID-19. Study overall: PBMCs, B-cell-depleted T cells, or T cells provided the cDNA or gDNA that made up the material.

With 1 base clipped from V and 9 bases from J, the junction kept 6 bases outside the gene matches. There are 16 residues in the CDR3. CDR1 is LGHNA, CDR2 YSLEER, per germline. The method was immunoSEQ multiplex PCR; TCRdb's version includes in-frame clones alone and lacks a portion of them. This table has under 200,000 clones, around 87% appearing once. This receptor was obtained from a man between 35 and 55 years old with active or convalescent COVID-19. Sequencing was done on a sample of peripheral blood. J is TRBJ1-4 and V is TRBV4-3; 12 bases are a match to TRBD1. CDR3 bases: TGCGCCAGCAGCCAAGGGACCGGGACAGGGGGCCAAAAACTGTTTTTT. Encoded protein: CASSQGTGTGGQKLFF.